This T cell receptor (beta chain) was sequenced for a study of cytomegalovirus exposure and HLA in healthy donors. This CDR3 has 12 residues. The V and J ends lost 6 bases and 4 bases respectively, with 12 bases between them. CDR1 is SQVTM and CDR2 is ANQGSEA in the germline V gene. Note on this clone: Its antigen is not identified.

Primers: 60 Vbeta forward and 13 Jbeta reverse. TCRdb's copy holds only in-frame clones and misses some; the assay was immunoSEQ multiplex PCR. The ten most abundant clones cover under 2.5% of a sample with 170,000 or so clones. Findings and caveats of the study: A few of the chains that were CMV-associated were confirmed in vitro to be specific for CMV antigens. In a later analysis, a genetic analysis reported fewer productive-TCR N-insertions in an Asian-associated ancestry cluster than the cohort average. Common viral pathogens were later found to be apparently linked to several of the most significant clusters.

The material sequenced was PBMCs. This clonotype originated in a man aged 25-45 years in good health and CMV-seronegative. V is TRBV29-1 and J is TRBJ1-2; D not resolved. The CDR3 spells CSVADLRYGYTF. The CDR3 coding sequence is TGCAGCGTCGCCGACTTGCGCTATGGCTACACCTTC.